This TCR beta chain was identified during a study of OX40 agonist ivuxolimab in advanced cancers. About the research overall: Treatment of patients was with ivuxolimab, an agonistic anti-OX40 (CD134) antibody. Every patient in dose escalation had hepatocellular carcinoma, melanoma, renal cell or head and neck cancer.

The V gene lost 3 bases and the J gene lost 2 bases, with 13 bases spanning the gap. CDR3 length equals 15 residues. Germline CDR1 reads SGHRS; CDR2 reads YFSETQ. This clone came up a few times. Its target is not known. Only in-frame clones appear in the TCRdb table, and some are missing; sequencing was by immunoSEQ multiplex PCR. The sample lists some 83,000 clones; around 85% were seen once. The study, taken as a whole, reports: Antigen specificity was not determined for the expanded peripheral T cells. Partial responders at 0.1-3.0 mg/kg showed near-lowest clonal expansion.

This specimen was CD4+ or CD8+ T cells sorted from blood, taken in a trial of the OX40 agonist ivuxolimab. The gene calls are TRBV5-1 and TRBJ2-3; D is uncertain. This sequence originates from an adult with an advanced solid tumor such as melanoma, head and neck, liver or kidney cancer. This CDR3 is CASSSQERSTDTQYF. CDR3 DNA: TGCGCCAGCAGCTCCCAGGAACGCTCCACAGATACGCAGTATTTT.